This T cell receptor (beta chain) is from a study of T cell responses to AZD1222 COVID-19 vaccine. Study background: Both about-4-week and about-12-week second-dose recipients were combined. Study-wide points: Spike as a whole was targeted by vaccine-associated CD4 TCRs, dominant at 160-218 and 743-854. Donor demographics were predominantly white British with a female majority; clonal diversity may be underestimated.

The V end lost 1 base, the J end lost 7 bases, and 10 bases lay between the germline ends. The CDR3 loop spans 14 amino acids. CDR1 and CDR2 from the germline V gene are MNHNS and SASEGT. The method was immunoSEQ multiplex PCR; TCRdb's version includes in-frame clones alone and lacks a portion of them. This sample carries 90,000 to 100,000 clones, more than 85% of them seen once, and the ten largest clones take around 7%. A remark on this clone: Its antigen is unidentified.

The sequence came from an adult in good health. The sample was peripheral blood, taken on day 0 of AZD1222 vaccination. The chain uses TRBV6-1 and TRBJ1-4; the D gene is possibly TRBD1 (5 bases). In nucleotides, the CDR3 is TGTGCCAGCAGTGAAGGGACACTCGGTGAAAAACTGTTTTTT. It encodes CASSEGTLGEKLFF.